One sample yielded the 26 T cell receptor beta chains listed below, sequenced in a study of shared clonotypes between healthy human individuals. Repertoires were generated with immunoSEQ multiplex PCR, while TCRdb's copy carries only in-frame clones and drops some. The table includes around 500,000 clones, roughly four fifths detected once. The sequenced sample consisted of PBMCs. The receptor source for this set is a middle-aged woman in good health. Some clones in this sample may be carry-over from other donors' samples.

DNA of the CDR3: TGTGCCAGCAGCATTGACAGGGGGAAGAACAATGAGCAGTTCTTC. Its translation: CASSIDRGKNNEQFF. The chain combines TRBV6-5 with TRBJ2-1, with 9 bases aligning to TRBD1. Germline V CDR1 and CDR2: MNHEY, SVGAGI. Germline trimming cut 6 bases from V and 5 bases from J; bases unmatched to any gene: 8. The CDR3 runs to 15 residues.

Note on this clone: An end of the junction does not agree with germline; a read error may underlie this. The rearrangement joins TRBV7-7 to TRBJ1-1; D ambiguous. Germline V gene data show CDR1 as SSHAT and CDR2 as FNYEAQ (reference sequence). There are 13 residues in the CDR3. CDR3 sequence: CASSLRRDTEAFF. CDR3 DNA: TGTGCTAGCAGCTTAAGAAGGGACACTGAAGCTTTCTTT.

This clone showed up just a few times. The chain couples TRBV10-2 to TRBJ2-2, with 8 bases matching TRBD1. The ends lost 4 bases at V and 4 bases at J; junction bases unmatched: 5. The CDR3 totals 15 residues. Germline CDR1 WSHSY, CDR2 SAAADI. This CDR3 reads CASSGSTGVTGELFF. Here the CDR3 DNA reads TGCGCCAGCAGTGGGTCGACAGGGGTCACCGGGGAGCTGTTTTTT.

The chain couples TRBV7-3 to TRBJ2-7; tentatively, D is TRBD1 (6 bases). The germline CDR1 and CDR2 sequences are SGHTA and FQGTGA. The CDR3 has 16 residues. V dropped 5 bases and J dropped 2 bases, with 19 bases sitting between them. The DNA of the CDR3 is TGTGCCAGCAGCCCTGGGGCAGGGGTTAATGCCTACGAGCAGTACTTC. Translating gives CASSPGAGVNAYEQYF. The variable domain in full, completed from reference TRBV7-3 and TRBJ2-7, reads GAGVSQTPSNKVTEKGKYVELRCDPISGHTALYWYRQSLGQGPEFLIYFQGTGAADDSGLPNDRFFAVRPEGSVSTLKIQRTERGDSAVYLCASSPGAGVNAYEQYFGPGTRLTVT.

The rearrangement links TRBV7-2 to TRBJ2-7; 14 positions agree with TRBD2. This CDR3 region has 18 residues. CDR1 and CDR2 (germline): SGHTA, FQGNSA. Unmatched junction bases numbered 12, after V lost 1 base and J lost 7 bases. The CDR3 region is CASSLGTSGRPPTGEQYF. Here the CDR3 DNA reads TGTGCCAGCAGCTTAGGGACTAGCGGGAGGCCCCCGACGGGGGAGCAGTACTTC.

The rearrangement uses TRBV5-1 and TRBJ2-7; TRBD2 is a possible D gene (7 bases). CDR1 is SGHRS and CDR2 is YFSETQ in the germline V gene. The CDR3 runs 15 residues. V was trimmed by 0 bases and J by 2 bases, leaving 12 bases between them. The CDR3 loop is CASSLAGGQAYEQYF. The CDR3 DNA follows: TGCGCCAGCAGCTTGGCGGGGGGACAAGCCTACGAGCAGTACTTC.

V and J are TRBV27 and TRBJ2-7; 7 bases match TRBD1. This CDR3 has 18 residues. Germline V gene sequence: CDR1 MNHEY, CDR2 SMNVEV (reference sequence). V was pared by 6 bases and J by 0 bases, with 17 bases of the junction left unmatched. The DNA for the CDR3 is TGTGCCAGCAGCCGAACGGGACAGTGGGTGGGAAGCTCCTACGAGCAGTACTTC. Translated: CASSRTGQWVGSSYEQYF.

In its sample, this clone was seen a few times. This sequence joins TRBV7-8 and TRBJ2-7; D possibly corresponds to TRBD2 (6 bases). Germline CDR1 and CDR2: SGHVS and FQNEAQ. The CDR3 runs 14 residues. Trimming left V 3 bases short and J 4 bases short, with 13 bases between. The CDR3 spells CASSLGGDVYEQYF. DNA of the CDR3: TGTGCCAGCAGCTTGGGCGGGGATGTATACGAGCAGTACTTC.

This clone turned up a few times. As DNA, the CDR3 is TGTGCCAGCAGTGAAGTAGACCCCAGCACCGGGGAGCTGTTTTTT. Its protein is CASSEVDPSTGELFF. This chain joins TRBV6-1 and TRBJ2-2, with D uncertain. The V gene lost 1 base and the J gene lost 4 bases, with 10 bases spanning the gap. From germline, CDR1 is MNHNS and CDR2 SASEGT. CDR3 length: 15 residues.

This clone has only one observation. A far more abundant clone sits one base away, making this likely a read error. The V call is TRBV10-3, the J call TRBJ2-7; TRBD2 agrees at 13 bases. Per germline, CDR1 ENHRY and CDR2 SYGVKD. The CDR3 runs to 14 residues. CDR3: CAVSETSGRYEQYF. CDR3 nucleotide sequence: TGTGCCGTCAGTGAGACTAGCGGGAGGTACGAGCAGTACTTC.

A word on this clone: Relative to the germline gene, one junction end is altered; a read error may explain this. V and J are TRBV10-3 and TRBJ2-1; D remains unclear. This CDR3 is built from 13 residues. CDR1 and CDR2 from the germline V gene are ENHRY and SYGVKD. The CDR3 region has the DNA TGTGCCGTCAGTCTTGAACTGAACAATGAGCAGTTCTTC. It codes for CAVSLELNNEQFF.

The gene calls are TRBV29-1 and TRBJ2-7; 7 positions agree with TRBD2. Germline V gene data show CDR1 as SQVTM and CDR2 as ANQGSEA. This CDR3 has 12 amino acids. The J segment lost 4 bases and the V segment lost 0 bases, leaving 0 bases of the junction unmatched. This CDR3 is CSVEEGGYEQYF. Written as DNA, the CDR3 is TGCAGCGTTGAAGAGGGAGGGTACGAGCAGTACTTC.

The chain has TRBV6-6 and TRBJ2-7; 10 bases are shared with TRBD1. The germline gives CDR1 MNHNY, CDR2 SVGAGI (reference sequence). The CDR3 runs 16 residues. The ends lost 10 bases at V and 2 bases at J; junction bases unmatched: 14. The CDR3 sequence: CAIPDRGYEETYEQYF. DNA for the CDR3: TGTGCCATCCCGGACAGGGGGTATGAAGAAACCTACGAGCAGTACTTC.

The gene calls are TRBV27 and TRBJ2-5, with D possibly matching TRBD2 (5 bases). Germline V gene lookup returns CDR1 MNHEY and CDR2 SMNVEV (reference sequence). V was pared by 2 bases and J by 5 bases, with 9 bases between. CDR3 size: 13 residues. DNA of the CDR3: TGTGCCAGCAGTTTAAGCCGCGGGGAGACCCAGTACTTC. Translating it yields CASSLSRGETQYF.

The chain combines TRBV5-4 with TRBJ2-7; TRBD1 agrees at 9 bases. V gave up 4 bases and J gave up 3 bases; unmatched junction bases: 11. The CDR3 consists of 16 residues. Germline V gene lookup returns CDR1 SGHNT and CDR2 YYREEE (reference sequence). CDR3 protein: CASSPPDRGPLYEQYF. The CDR3 DNA is TGTGCCAGCAGCCCCCCGGACAGGGGCCCACTCTACGAGCAGTACTTC. The variable domain in full, completed from reference TRBV5-4 and TRBJ2-7, reads ETGVTQSPTHLIKTRGQQVTLRCSSQSGHNTVSWYQQALGQGPQFIFQYYREEENGRGNFPPRFSGLQFPNYSSELNVNALELDDSALYLCASSPPDRGPLYEQYFGPGTRLTVT.

V usage is TRBV27 and J usage is TRBJ2-2; D might be TRBD1 (6 bases). The CDR3 is 18 residues long. Germline CDR1 is MNHEY and CDR2 is SMNVEV (reference sequence). The V gene lost 5 bases and the J gene lost 2 bases, with 21 bases spanning the gap. The CDR3 spells CASSLSQYRDGNTGELFF. The CDR3, as DNA: TGTGCCAGCAGTCTCTCACAATACAGGGACGGTAACACCGGGGAGCTGTTTTTT.

This chain links TRBV6-5 with TRBJ2-5; D may be TRBD2 (6 bases). The CDR3 is 14 residues long. Germline values: CDR1 MNHEY, CDR2 SVGAGI. With 0 bases removed from V and 1 base from J, the gap between germline ends came to 6 bases. The chain's CDR3 is CASSYSSGQETQYF. The CDR3, as DNA: TGTGCCAGCAGTTACTCTAGCGGCCAAGAGACCCAGTACTTC.

The gene calls are TRBV7-9 and TRBJ2-7; 7 bases line up with TRBD1. Germline trimming cut 4 bases from V and 9 bases from J; bases unmatched to any gene: 12. Germline lookup yields CDR1 SEHNR and CDR2 FQNEAQ (reference sequence). The CDR3 is 14 residues long. The CDR3 region has the DNA TGTGCCAGCAGCTCCCGGGACAGTCTCGACGGGCAGTACTTC. This translates into CASSSRDSLDGQYF.

This clone was recorded many times. The CDR3 region has the DNA TGTGCCAGCAGCCAAGATCTTGGGTATGAGCAGTTCTTC. Protein: CASSQDLGYEQFF. The genes are TRBV4-2 and TRBJ2-1; no clear D. Germline V gene lookup returns CDR1 LGHNA and CDR2 YNFKEQ. Trimming shortened V by 0 bases and J by 8 bases, and 8 bases separated the two germline ends. The CDR3 is 13 amino acids.

CDR3 sequence reads: CASREGLYNEQFF. For the CDR3, the DNA is TGCGCCAGCAGAGAGGGCCTTTACAATGAGCAGTTCTTC. The chain combines TRBV4-1 with TRBJ2-1, with TRBD2 as a possible D gene (5 bases). The V gene lost 6 bases and the J gene lost 4 bases, with 10 bases spanning the gap. This CDR3 is 13 amino acids long. The germline gives CDR1 MGHRA, CDR2 YSYEKL.

This clone was detected only a few times. The chain combines TRBV5-1 with TRBJ1-5; 9 nucleotides agree with TRBD1. The germline gives CDR1 SGHRS, CDR2 YFSETQ. After removal of 4 bases from V and 6 bases from J, the junction contained 5 bases not matched to a gene. CDR3 length equals 14 residues. CDR3 protein: CASSIGTGSQPQHF. The CDR3, as DNA: TGCGCCAGCAGCATCGGGACAGGGAGTCAGCCCCAGCATTTT.

This clone was counted between two and nine times. The chain has TRBV27 and TRBJ2-5; TRBD1 agrees at 8 bases. CDR3 length equals 16 residues. CDR1 MNHEY and CDR2 SMNVEV come from the germline V gene (reference sequence). V shed 3 bases, J shed 5 bases, and the junction held 11 bases outside the gene matches. The CDR3 region is CASSLGRGLMMETQYF. For the CDR3, the DNA is TGTGCCAGCAGTTTGGGCAGGGGGCTTATGATGGAGACCCAGTACTTC.

Details on this clone: With a far larger clone one base away, a read error is the likely cause. V gene TRBV30 combines with J gene TRBJ2-5; D is undetermined. This CDR3 is built from 12 residues. The V gene's germline CDR1 is GTSNPN and CDR2 SVGIG (reference sequence). DNA of the CDR3: TGTGCCTGGAGTGTACAGCAAGAGACCCAGCACTTC. It yields the protein CAWSVQQETQHF.

The chain is built from TRBV5-6 and TRBJ1-2, with a weak D call TRBD1 (6 bases). Trimming removed 4 bases from V and 7 bases from J, with 14 bases in between. CDR3 length: 13 residues. Germline CDR1 is SGHDT and CDR2 is YYEEEE. In DNA form, the CDR3 reads TGTGCCAGCAGCCCCACAGGGAGAGGTGGCTACACCTTC. Its protein product is CASSPTGRGGYTF.

As for this clone: This may stem from a read error, because a much larger clone lies one nucleotide away. This CDR3 is also generated by other DNA sequences in the sample. CDR3 in amino acids: CASSVGGSYNEQFF. Here the CDR3 DNA reads TGTGCCAGCAGCGTAGGGGGATCCTACAATGAGCAGTTCTTC. The J gene is TRBJ2-1, the V gene TRBV9; D call uncertain. This CDR3 is built from 14 residues. V lost 0 bases, J lost 1 base, and 5 bases lay in between. Germline V gene sequence: CDR1 SGDLS, CDR2 YYNGEE.

The chain is built from TRBV5-1 and TRBJ2-5; a weak D match, TRBD2 (5 bases). The CDR3 is 13 amino acids. Trimming took 0 bases from V and 9 from J, leaving 12 bases between them. Germline V gives CDR1 SGHRS, CDR2 YFSETQ. The CDR3 sequence: CASSLAGRGPQYF. The CDR3 nucleotides read TGCGCCAGCAGCTTGGCTGGGAGAGGACCCCAGTACTTC.